This T cell receptor beta chain was profiled in a study of blood T cells in healthy people across ages. After removal of 5 bases from V and 0 bases from J, the junction contained 2 bases not matched to a gene. The CDR3 extends over 13 amino acids. Germline V gene lookup returns CDR1 SGDLS and CDR2 YYNGEE. Study-wide results and limits: Shifts in expanded clonotypes may have been confounded by donor CMV status, which was unknown.

Primers used in a second PCR of about 7 to 12 cycles were a sample-barcoded 5' primer and a J-beta primer mix. TCRdb itself ran the 5' RACE reads through MiXCR, one entry per CDR3 protein. This table holds more than 1 million distinct CDR3 sequences, 35% to 50% found once. Peripheral blood from each donor was collected in a volume of 8 to 10 milliliters. Regarding this clonotype: Its target is not known.

This chain links TRBV9 with TRBJ2-7, with 7 bases matching TRBD2. The sequence derives from a woman aged 55-69 years in good health. Sequencing was performed on blood. The CDR3 here is CASRAGNSYEQYF. Here the CDR3 DNA reads TGTGCCAGCAGAGCGGGAAACTCCTACGAGCAGTACTTC. The whole variable domain, filled in from reference TRBV9 and TRBJ2-7, reads DSGVTQTPKHLITATGQRVTLRCSPRSGDLSVYWYQQSLDQGLQFLIQYYNGEERAKGNILERFSAQQFPDLHSELNLSSLELGDSALYFCASRAGNSYEQYFGPGTRLTVT.